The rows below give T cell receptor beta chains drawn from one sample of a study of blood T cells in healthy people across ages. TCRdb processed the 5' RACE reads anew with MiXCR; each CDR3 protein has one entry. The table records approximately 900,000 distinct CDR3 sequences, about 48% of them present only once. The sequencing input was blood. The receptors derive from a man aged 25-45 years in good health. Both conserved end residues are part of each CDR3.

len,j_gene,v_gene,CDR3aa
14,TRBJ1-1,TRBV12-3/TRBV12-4,CASSPGLVGSEAFF
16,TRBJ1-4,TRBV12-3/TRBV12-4,CASNNGGTGLNEKLFF
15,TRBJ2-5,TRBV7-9,CASSYPRGREETQYF
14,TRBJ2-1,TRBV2,CASSAGTSGIEQFF
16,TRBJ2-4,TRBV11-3,CASSPERAGAKNIQYF
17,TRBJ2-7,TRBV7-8,CASSPLSTGQADHEQYF
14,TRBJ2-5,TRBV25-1,CAASEQGAGETQYF
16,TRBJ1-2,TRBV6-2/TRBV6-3,CASSYSSFGTAAGYTF
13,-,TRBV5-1,CASSLGTVFEQYF
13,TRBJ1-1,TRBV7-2,CAYNAPGTYEAFF
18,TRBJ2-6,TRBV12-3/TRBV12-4,CASTTPNRPGPGANVLTF
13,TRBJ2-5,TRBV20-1,CSAIISSAETQYF
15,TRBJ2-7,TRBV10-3,CAISGGQQSSYEQYF
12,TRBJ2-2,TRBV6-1,CASSPLRGELFF
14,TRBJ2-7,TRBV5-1,CASSFGQGASEQYF
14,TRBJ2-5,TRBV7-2,CASSLETGVETQYF
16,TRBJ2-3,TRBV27,CASRHSAGSRTDTQYF
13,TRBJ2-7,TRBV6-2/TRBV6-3,CATKSGVTYEQYF
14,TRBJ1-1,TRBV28,CASSLWAANTEAFF
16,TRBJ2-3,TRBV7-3,CASSPGLAAITDTQYF
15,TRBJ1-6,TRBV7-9,CASSRPGQYNSPLHF
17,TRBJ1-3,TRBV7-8,CASSQRTADLSGNTIYF
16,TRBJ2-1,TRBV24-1,CATSDFTSGNYNEQFF
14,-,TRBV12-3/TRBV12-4,CASSDTGIGDEQYF
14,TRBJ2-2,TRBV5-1,CASSVGTSAGELFF
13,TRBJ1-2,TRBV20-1,CSARGRANYGYTF
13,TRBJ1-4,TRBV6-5,CASRRVEGEKLFF
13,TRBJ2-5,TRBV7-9,CASRDSTGETQYF
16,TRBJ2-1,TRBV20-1,CSARDLLAGGLSEQFF
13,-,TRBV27,CASSPSTSGEQYF
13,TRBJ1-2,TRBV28,CASSLASTYGYTF
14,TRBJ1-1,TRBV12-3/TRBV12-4,CASSLDRGNTEAFF
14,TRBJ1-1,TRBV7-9,CASSVGTAKWEAFF
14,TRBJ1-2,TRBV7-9,CASSLGAGQDGYTF
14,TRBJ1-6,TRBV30,CAWSSGQSTSPLHF
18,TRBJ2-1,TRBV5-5,CASSLRGLLAGSYNEQFF
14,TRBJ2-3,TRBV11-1,CASSLGPGTATQYF
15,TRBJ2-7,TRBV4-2,CANSQDPGGFYEQYF
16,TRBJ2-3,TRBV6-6,CASSTAGGLATDTQYF
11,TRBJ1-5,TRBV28,CASSLGRPQHF
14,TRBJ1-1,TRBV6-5,CASSRGGVNTEAFF
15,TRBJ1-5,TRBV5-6,CASSLGQFSNQPQHF
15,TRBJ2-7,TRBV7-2,CASSRSGGGAYEQYF
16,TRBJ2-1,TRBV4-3,CASSQAGTGIYDEQFF
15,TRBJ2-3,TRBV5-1,CASSTTPIGTDTQYF
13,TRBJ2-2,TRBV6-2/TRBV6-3,CASSYRGTGELFF
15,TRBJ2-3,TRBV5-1,CASSLGLPTTDTQYF